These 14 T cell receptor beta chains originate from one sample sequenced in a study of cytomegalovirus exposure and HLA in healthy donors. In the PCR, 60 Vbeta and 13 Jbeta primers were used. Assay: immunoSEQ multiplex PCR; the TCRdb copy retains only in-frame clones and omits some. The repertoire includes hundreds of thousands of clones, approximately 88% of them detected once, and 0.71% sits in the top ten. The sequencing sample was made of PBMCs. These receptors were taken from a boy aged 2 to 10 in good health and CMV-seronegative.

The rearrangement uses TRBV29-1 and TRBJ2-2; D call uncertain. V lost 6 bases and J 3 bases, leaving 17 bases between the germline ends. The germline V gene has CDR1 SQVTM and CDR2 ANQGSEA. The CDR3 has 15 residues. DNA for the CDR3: TGCAGCGTCCCTAATGACTCGATCGACACCGGGGAGCTGTTTTTT. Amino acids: CSVPNDSIDTGELFF.

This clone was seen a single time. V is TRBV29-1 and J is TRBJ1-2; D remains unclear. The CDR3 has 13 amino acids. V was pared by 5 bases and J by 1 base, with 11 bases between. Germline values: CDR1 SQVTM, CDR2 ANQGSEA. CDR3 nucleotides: TGCAGCGTTAGCCCTAGCGTTAACTATGGCTACACCTTC. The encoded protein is CSVSPSVNYGYTF.

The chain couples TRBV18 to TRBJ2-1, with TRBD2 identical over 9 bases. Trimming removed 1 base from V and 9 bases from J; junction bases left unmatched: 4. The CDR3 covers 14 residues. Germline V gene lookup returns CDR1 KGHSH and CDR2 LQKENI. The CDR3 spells CASSPLPSGTEQFF. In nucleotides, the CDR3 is TGTGCCAGCTCACCACTACCTAGCGGGACTGAGCAGTTCTTC.

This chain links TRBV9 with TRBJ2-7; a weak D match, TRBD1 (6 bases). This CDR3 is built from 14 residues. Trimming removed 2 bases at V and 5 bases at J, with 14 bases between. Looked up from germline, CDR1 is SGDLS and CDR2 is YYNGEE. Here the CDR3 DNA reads TGTGCCAGCAGCGTCTTAGGGGGTGCGGACGAGCAGTACTTC. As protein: CASSVLGGADEQYF.

The CDR3: CASSPVSGHTQYF. DNA for the CDR3: TGTGCCAGCTCACCAGTCAGCGGACATACGCAGTATTTT. The gene calls are TRBV18 and TRBJ2-3, with D tentatively TRBD2 (5 bases). Germline V CDR1 and CDR2: KGHSH, LQKENI. V lost 2 bases and J 7 bases, leaving 10 bases between the germline ends. The CDR3 length is 13 residues.

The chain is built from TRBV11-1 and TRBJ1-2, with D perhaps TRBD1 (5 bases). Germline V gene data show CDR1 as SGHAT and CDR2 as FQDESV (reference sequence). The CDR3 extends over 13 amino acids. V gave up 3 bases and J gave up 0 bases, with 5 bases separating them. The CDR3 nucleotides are TGTGCCAGCAGCTTGGACACTAACTATGGCTACACCTTC. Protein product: CASSLDTNYGYTF.

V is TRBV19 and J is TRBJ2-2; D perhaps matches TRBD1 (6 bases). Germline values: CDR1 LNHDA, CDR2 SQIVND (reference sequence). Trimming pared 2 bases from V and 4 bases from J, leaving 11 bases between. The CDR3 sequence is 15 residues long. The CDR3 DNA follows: TGTGCCAGTAGTATAAGCAGGGGAAGCACCGGGGAGCTGTTTTTT. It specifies CASSISRGSTGELFF.

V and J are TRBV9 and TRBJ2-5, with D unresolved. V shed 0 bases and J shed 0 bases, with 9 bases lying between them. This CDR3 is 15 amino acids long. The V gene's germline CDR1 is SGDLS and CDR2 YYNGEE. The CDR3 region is CASSVAPTDQETQYF. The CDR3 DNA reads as TGTGCCAGCAGCGTAGCTCCCACAGACCAAGAGACCCAGTACTTC.

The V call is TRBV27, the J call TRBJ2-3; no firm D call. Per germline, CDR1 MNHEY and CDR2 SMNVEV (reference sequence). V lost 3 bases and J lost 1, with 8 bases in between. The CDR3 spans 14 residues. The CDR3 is CASSLFTGTDTQYF. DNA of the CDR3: TGTGCCAGCAGTTTGTTTACAGGCACAGATACGCAGTATTTT.

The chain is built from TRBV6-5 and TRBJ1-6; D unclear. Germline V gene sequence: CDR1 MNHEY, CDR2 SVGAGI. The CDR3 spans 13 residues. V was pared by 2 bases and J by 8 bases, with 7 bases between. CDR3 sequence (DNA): TGTGCCAGCAGTTACAACATGCATTCACCCCTCCACTTT. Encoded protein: CASSYNMHSPLHF.

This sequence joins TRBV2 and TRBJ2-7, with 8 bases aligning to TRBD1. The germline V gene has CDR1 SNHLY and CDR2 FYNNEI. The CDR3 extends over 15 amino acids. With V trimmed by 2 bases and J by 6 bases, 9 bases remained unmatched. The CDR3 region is CASSESAGQVGEQYF. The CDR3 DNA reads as TGTGCCAGCAGTGAAAGTGCGGGACAGGTTGGCGAGCAGTACTTC.

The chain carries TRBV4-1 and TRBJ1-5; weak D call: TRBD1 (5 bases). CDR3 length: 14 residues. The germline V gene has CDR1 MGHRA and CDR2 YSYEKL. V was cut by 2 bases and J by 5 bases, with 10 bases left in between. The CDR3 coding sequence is TGCGCCAGCAGCCAACGGGGGAACGATCAGCCCCAGCATTTT. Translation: CASSQRGNDQPQHF.

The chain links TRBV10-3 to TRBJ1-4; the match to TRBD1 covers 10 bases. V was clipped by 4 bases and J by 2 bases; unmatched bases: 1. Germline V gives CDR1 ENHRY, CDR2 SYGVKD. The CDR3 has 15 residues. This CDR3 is CAISGTGGTNEKLFF. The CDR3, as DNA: TGTGCCATCAGTGGGACAGGGGGGACTAATGAAAAACTGTTTTTT.

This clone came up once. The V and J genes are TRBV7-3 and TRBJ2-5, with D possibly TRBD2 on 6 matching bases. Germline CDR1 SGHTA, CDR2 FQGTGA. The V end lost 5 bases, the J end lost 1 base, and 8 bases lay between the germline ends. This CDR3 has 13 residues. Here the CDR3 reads CASSAGSQETQYF. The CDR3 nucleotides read TGTGCCAGCAGCGCGGGGAGCCAAGAGACCCAGTACTTC. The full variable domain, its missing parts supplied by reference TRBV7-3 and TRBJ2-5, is GAGVSQTPSNKVTEKGKYVELRCDPISGHTALYWYRQSLGQGPEFLIYFQGTGAADDSGLPNDRFFAVRPEGSVSTLKIQRTERGDSAVYLCASSAGSQETQYFGPGTRLLVL.